This T cell receptor beta chain was recovered during a study of shared clonotypes between healthy human individuals. The CDR3 has 16 residues. Germline CDR1 reads LNHDA; CDR2 reads SQIVND (reference sequence). Unmatched junction bases numbered 14, after V lost 7 bases and J lost 2 bases. Clones were read by immunoSEQ multiplex PCR, and TCRdb kept only the in-frame ones, dropping some. The table records 2 million to 3 million clones, under 95% of them present only once. This clone came up once. The chain carries TRBV19 and TRBJ2-7, with TRBD1 matching over 7 bases. Sequencing was performed on naive CD4+ T cells from PBMCs. Sample subset: CD45RA+ positively selected. This TCR was sampled from a man aged 18 to 29 in good health. Some clones in this sample may be carry-over from other donors' samples. CDR3 bases: TGTGCCAGTACCCCGGGACACAACAGGGGACCCTACGAGCAGTACTTC. This sequence encodes CASTPGHNRGPYEQYF.